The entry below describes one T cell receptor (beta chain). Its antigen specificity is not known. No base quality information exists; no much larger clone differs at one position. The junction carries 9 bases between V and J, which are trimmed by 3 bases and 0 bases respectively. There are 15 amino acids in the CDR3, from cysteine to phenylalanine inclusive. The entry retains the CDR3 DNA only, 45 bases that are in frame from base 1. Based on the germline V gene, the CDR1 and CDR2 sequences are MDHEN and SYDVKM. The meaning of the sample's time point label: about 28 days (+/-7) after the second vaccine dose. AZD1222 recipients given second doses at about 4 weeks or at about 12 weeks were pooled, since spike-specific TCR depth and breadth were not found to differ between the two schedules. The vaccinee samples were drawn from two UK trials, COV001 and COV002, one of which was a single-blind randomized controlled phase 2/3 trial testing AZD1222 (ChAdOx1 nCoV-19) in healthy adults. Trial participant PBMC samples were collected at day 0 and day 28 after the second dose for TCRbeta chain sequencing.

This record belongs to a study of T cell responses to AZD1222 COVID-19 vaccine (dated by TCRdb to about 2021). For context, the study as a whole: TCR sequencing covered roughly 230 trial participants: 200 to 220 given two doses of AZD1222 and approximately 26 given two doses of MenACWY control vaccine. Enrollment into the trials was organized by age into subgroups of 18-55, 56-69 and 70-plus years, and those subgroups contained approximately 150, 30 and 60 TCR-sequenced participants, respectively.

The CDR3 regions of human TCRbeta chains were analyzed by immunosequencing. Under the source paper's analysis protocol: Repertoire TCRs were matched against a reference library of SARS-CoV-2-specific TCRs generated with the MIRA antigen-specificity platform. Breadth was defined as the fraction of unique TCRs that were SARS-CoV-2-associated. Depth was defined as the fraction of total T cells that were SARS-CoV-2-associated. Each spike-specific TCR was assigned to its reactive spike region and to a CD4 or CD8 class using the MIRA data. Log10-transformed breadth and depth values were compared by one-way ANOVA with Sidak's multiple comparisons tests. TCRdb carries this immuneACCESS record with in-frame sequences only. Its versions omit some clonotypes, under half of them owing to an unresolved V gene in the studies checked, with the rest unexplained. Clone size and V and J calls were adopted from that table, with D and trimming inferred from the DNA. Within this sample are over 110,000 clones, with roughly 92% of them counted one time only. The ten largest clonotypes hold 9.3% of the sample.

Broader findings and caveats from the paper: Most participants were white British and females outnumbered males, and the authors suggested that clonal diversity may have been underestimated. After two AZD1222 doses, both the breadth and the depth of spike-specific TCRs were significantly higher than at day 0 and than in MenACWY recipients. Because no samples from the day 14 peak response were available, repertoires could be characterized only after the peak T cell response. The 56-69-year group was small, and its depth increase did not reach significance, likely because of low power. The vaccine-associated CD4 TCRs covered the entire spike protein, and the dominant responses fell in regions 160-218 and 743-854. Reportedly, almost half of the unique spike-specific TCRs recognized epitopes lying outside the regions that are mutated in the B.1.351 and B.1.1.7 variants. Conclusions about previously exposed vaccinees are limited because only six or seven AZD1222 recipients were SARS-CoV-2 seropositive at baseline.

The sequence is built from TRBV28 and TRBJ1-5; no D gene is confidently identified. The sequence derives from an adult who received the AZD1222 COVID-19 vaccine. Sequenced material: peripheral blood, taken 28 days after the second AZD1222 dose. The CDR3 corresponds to CASSFVHNSNQPQHF. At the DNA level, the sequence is TGTGCCAGCAGTTTTGTACACAATAGCAATCAGCCCCAGCATTTT.